This T cell receptor beta chain was identified in a study of regulatory T cells in long-lasting Graves disease. CDR3-region Arm-PCR and iRepertoire HTBI primers produced the TCR beta libraries. From the multiplex PCR reads, TCRdb called clonotypes with MiXCR, one entry per CDR3 protein. The repertoire holds a few hundred thousand distinct CDR3 sequences, with 20% to 30% as singletons. In regard to this clonotype: What it binds is unknown.

The study's findings and limits: Persistent cases of Graves' showed reduced TCR diversity relative to newly diagnosed patients.

Described time point: persistent/refractory GD, antithyroid drugs over 5 years with positive TRAb. Extracted PBMC RNA gave rise to the TCR library. Into tubes containing EDTA, approximately 9 milliliters of peripheral blood were drawn. This clonotype originated in a female donor with Graves disease. The material sequenced was peripheral blood mononuclear cells (PBMCs), taken when the disease was refractory, from a patient treated with antithyroid drugs.

CDR3 in DNA: TGTGCCAGCTCACCTGGAAGGCAGGGGACCTACGAGCAGTACTTC. As protein: CASSPGRQGTYEQYF. The gene calls are TRBV18 and TRBJ2-7; weak D call: TRBD1 (6 bases). The CDR3 contains 15 residues. V lost 3 bases and J 2 bases, leaving 14 bases between the germline ends. CDR1 is KGHSH, CDR2 LQKENI, per germline.